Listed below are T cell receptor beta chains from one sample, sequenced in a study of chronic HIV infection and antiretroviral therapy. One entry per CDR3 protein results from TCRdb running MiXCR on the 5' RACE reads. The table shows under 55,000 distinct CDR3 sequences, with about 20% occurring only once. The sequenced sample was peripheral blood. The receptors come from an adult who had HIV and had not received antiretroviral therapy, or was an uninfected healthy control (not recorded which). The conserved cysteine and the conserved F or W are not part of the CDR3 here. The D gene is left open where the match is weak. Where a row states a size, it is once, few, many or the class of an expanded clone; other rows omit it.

cdr3_aa: ASSPTGGDGNTIY
v_call: TRBV5-1
j_call: TRBJ1-3
clone_size: .
d_call: TRBD1

cdr3_aa: ASSPPGFLYEQY
v_call: TRBV7-8
j_call: TRBJ2-7
clone_size: .
d_call: .

cdr3_aa: ASSLMSGTEAF
v_call: TRBV5-1
j_call: TRBJ1-1
clone_size: .
d_call: .

cdr3_aa: ASSFAGTGPQETQY
v_call: TRBV7-3
j_call: TRBJ2-5
clone_size: few
d_call: TRBD1

cdr3_aa: AAGDVRPDTQY
v_call: TRBV10-3
j_call: TRBJ2-3
clone_size: few
d_call: .

cdr3_aa: ASSDPGTSSSYEQY
v_call: TRBV12-3/TRBV12-4
j_call: TRBJ2-7
clone_size: few
d_call: .

cdr3_aa: ASSQDRTSVIQH
v_call: TRBV4-1
j_call: TRBJ1-5
clone_size: once
d_call: .

cdr3_aa: ASSISGTSGQVGGQY
v_call: TRBV19
j_call: TRBJ2-7
clone_size: .
d_call: TRBD2

cdr3_aa: ASSWLRGSLNSPLH
v_call: TRBV7-9
j_call: TRBJ1-6
clone_size: few
d_call: .

cdr3_aa: ASSYLDRTGRGGYT
v_call: TRBV6-5
j_call: TRBJ1-2
clone_size: .
d_call: TRBD1

cdr3_aa: ASSLRAGVNTGELF
v_call: TRBV11-1
j_call: TRBJ2-2
clone_size: few
d_call: TRBD2

cdr3_aa: ASSQGMGASGHYEQY
v_call: TRBV4-1
j_call: TRBJ2-7
clone_size: .
d_call: .

cdr3_aa: ASSQGSSYNEQF
v_call: TRBV28
j_call: TRBJ2-1
clone_size: .
d_call: .

cdr3_aa: ASSEGEAF
v_call: TRBV28
j_call: TRBJ1-1
clone_size: many
d_call: .

cdr3_aa: ASSGSGGNTGELF
v_call: TRBV25-1
j_call: TRBJ2-2
clone_size: few
d_call: TRBD2

cdr3_aa: AHSTLTEQF
v_call: TRBV28
j_call: TRBJ2-1
clone_size: .
d_call: .

cdr3_aa: SVRIAGTENSPLH
v_call: TRBV29-1
j_call: TRBJ1-6
clone_size: .
d_call: TRBD1

cdr3_aa: ASSLSHTKNTEAF
v_call: TRBV7-9
j_call: TRBJ1-1
clone_size: .
d_call: .

cdr3_aa: ASSLSLTAGYGYT
v_call: TRBV7-6
j_call: TRBJ1-2
clone_size: .
d_call: .

cdr3_aa: ASSPPALETQY
v_call: TRBV28
j_call: TRBJ2-5
clone_size: few
d_call: .